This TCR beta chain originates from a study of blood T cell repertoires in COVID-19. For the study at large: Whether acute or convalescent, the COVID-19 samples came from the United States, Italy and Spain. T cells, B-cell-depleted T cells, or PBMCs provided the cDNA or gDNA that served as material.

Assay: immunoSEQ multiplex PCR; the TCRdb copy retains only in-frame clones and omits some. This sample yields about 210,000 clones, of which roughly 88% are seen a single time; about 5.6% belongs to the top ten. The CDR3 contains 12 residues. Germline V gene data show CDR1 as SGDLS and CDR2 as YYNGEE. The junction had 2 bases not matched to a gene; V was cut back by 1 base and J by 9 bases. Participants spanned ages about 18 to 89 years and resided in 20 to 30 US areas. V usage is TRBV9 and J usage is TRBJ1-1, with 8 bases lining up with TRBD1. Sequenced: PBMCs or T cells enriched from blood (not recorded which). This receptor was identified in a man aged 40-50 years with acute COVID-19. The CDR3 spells CASSVWTGKAFF. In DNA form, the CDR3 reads TGTGCCAGCAGCGTATGGACAGGGAAAGCTTTCTTT.